This T cell receptor (beta chain) was sequenced during a study of blood T cell repertoires in COVID-19. Trimming removed 6 bases from V and 7 bases from J, with 13 bases in between. This CDR3 region has 12 residues. Generated by immunoSEQ multiplex PCR, the TCRdb table keeps only in-frame clones and is missing some. This sample yields fewer than 250,000 clones, of which 88% are seen a single time; around 0.7% belongs to the top ten. The sequenced sample consisted of peripheral blood. This TCR came from a middle-aged man with acute or convalescent COVID-19. The chain joins TRBV12-3 or TRBV12-4 to TRBJ2-7, with D perhaps matching TRBD1 (6 bases). CDR3 residues: CASSPQGQEQYF. The CDR3 DNA is TGTGCCAGCAGCCCACAGGGCCAAGAGCAGTACTTC.